This entry features one T cell receptor beta chain sequence. Profiled with immunoSEQ multiplex PCR; TCRdb holds only in-frame clones, not every one. The repertoire holds some 96,000 clones, with approximately 95% as singletons. Trimming at V came to 11 bases and at J to 4 bases, leaving 17 bases not matched to a gene. The CDR3 covers 17 residues. The germline gives CDR1 SEHNR, CDR2 FQNEAQ (reference sequence). This sample was included in a study of technical replicates of blood from a few donors. The receptor's source is a human donor in good health. The genes are TRBV7-9 and TRBJ1-2, with 12 bases matching TRBD1. The material sequenced was T cells isolated from PBMCs. The CDR3 region has the DNA TGTGCCCAGCCGCCCGGGACAGGGGGCGAAGCCCTCTATGGCTACACCTTC. Amino acids: CAQPPGTGGEALYGYTF.